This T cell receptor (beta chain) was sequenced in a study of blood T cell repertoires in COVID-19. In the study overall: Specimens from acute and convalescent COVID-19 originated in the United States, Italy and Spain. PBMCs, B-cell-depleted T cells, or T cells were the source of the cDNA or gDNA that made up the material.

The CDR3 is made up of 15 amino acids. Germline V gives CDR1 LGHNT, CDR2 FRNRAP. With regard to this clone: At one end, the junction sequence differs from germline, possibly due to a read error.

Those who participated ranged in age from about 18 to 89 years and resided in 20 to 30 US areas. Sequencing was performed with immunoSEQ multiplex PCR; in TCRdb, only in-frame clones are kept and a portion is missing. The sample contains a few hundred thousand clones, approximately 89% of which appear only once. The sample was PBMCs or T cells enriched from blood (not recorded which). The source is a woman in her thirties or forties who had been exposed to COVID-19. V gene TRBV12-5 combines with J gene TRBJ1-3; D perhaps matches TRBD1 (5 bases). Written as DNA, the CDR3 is TGTGCTAGTGGTCTACAGGCTGACAGTGGAGACACCATATATTTT. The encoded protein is CASGLQADSGDTIYF.